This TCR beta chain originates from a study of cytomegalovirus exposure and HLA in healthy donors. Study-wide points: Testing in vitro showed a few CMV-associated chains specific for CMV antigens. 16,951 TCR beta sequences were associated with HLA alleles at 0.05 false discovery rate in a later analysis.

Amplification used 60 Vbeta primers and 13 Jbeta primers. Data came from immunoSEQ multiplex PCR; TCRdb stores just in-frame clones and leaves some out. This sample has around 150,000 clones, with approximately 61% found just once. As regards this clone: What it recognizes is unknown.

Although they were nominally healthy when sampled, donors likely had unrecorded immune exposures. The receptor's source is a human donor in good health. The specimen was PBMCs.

The CDR3, as DNA: TGCGCCAGCAGCGGGGACAGGGTTGGCTACACCTTC. It is translated as CASSGDRVGYTF. The chain couples TRBV5-1 to TRBJ1-2; 9 positions agree with TRBD1. CDR1 is SGHRS, CDR2 YFSETQ, per germline. The ends lost 4 bases at V and 7 bases at J; junction bases unmatched: 2. The CDR3 has 12 residues.